These 23 T cell receptor beta chains came from one sample sequenced in a study of breast tumors, draining lymph nodes, adjacent tissues. Via MiXCR, TCRdb re-called the multiplex PCR reads, giving one row per CDR3 protein. There are about 24,000 distinct CDR3 sequences in the sample; almost 70% occur only once, and more than 20% lies in the top ten. The sample taken for sequencing was tumor-adjacent breast tissue. These receptor sequences come from a female donor with breast cancer. Some clones in this sample may be carry-over from other donors' samples.

This chain joins TRBV19 and TRBJ2-7; a weak D match, TRBD2 (6 bases). Trimming removed 4 bases at V and 4 bases at J, with 20 bases between. There are 16 residues in the CDR3. Germline V gives CDR1 LNHDA, CDR2 SQIVND (reference sequence). CDR3 sequence reads: CASSSLGGDGAYEQYF. The DNA for the CDR3 is TGTGCCAGTAGTAGCCTCGGGGGTGATGGGGCTTACGAGCAGTACTTC.

Only one count was recorded for this clonotype. The genes are TRBV24-1 and TRBJ2-3; tentative D call: TRBD1 (6 bases). The CDR3 spans 16 residues. V lost 0 bases, J lost 0 bases, and 9 bases lay in between. CDR1 and CDR2 (germline): KGHDR, SFDVKD. The CDR3, as DNA: TGTGCCACCAGTGATTTGATGGGGGCGAGCACAGATACGCAGTATTTT. This sequence encodes CATSDLMGASTDTQYF.

This clonotype was recorded only once. This CDR3 is CASSLQPSGGSTEAFF. CDR3 DNA: TGTGCCAGCAGCCTACAACCGTCAGGAGGAAGTACTGAAGCTTTCTTT. The chain recombines TRBV7-6 with TRBJ1-1; no definite D call. Germline-derived CDR1 and CDR2 are SGHVS and FNYEAQ. Trimming removed 5 bases at V and 5 bases at J, with 21 bases between. This CDR3 is built from 16 residues. Full variable domain (rest looked up from reference TRBV7-6 and TRBJ1-1): GAGVSQSPRYKVTKRGQDVALRCDPISGHVSLYWYRQALGQGPEFLTYFNYEAQQDKSGLPNDRFSAERPEGSISTLTIQRTEQRDSAMYRCASSLQPSGGSTEAFFGQGTRLTVV.

This clonotype was counted at least ten times. This chain links TRBV6-5 with TRBJ2-2; D is perhaps TRBD1 (5 bases). This CDR3 contains 16 residues. With 6 bases removed from V and 1 base from J, the gap between germline ends came to 15 bases. The germline V gene encodes CDR1 MNHEY and CDR2 SVGAGI. The CDR3 here is CASSRGHLLNTGELFF. The CDR3 DNA reads TGTGCCAGCAGCCGCGGACACTTATTGAACACCGGGGAGCTGTTTTTT.

The chain links TRBV24-1 to TRBJ2-3; D is unresolved. Trimming took off 1 base at V and 5 bases at J, with 9 bases between the two ends. The CDR3 length is 14 residues. Per germline, CDR1 KGHDR and CDR2 SFDVKD. The CDR3 coding sequence is TGTGCCACCAGTGATTTAAAGGGTATAGATACGCAGTATTTT. It is translated as CATSDLKGIDTQYF.

The chain has TRBV18 and TRBJ1-6; possibly TRBD1 for D (6 bases). The CDR3 consists of 15 residues. Germline assignment: CDR1 KGHSH and CDR2 LQKENI. V shed 3 bases and J shed 8 bases, with 14 bases lying between them. This chain's CDR3 is CASSPDSGGHSPLHF. The CDR3 DNA is TGTGCCAGCTCACCGGATTCCGGGGGGCATTCACCCCTCCACTTT.

The rearrangement joins TRBV19 to TRBJ2-7; 8 bases line up with TRBD1. The germline V gene encodes CDR1 LNHDA and CDR2 SQIVND (reference sequence). V shed 7 bases and J 1 base; nucleotides not matched to a gene: 9. The CDR3 spans 15 residues. The CDR3 protein is CASTPPGQGSYEQYF. The CDR3 nucleotides are TGTGCCAGTACCCCCCCCGGACAGGGTTCCTACGAGCAGTACTTC.

The chain couples TRBV5-1 to TRBJ1-4, with 12 bases matching TRBD1. Trimming removed 4 bases from V and 7 bases from J; junction bases left unmatched: 5. The CDR3 is 15 amino acids. Looked up from germline, CDR1 is SGHRS and CDR2 is YFSETQ. Here the CDR3 reads CASSRDRGLGEKLFF. The CDR3 DNA is TGCGCCAGCAGCAGGGACAGGGGGCTCGGTGAAAAACTGTTTTTT.

This clonotype was recorded a few times. This chain joins TRBV24-1 and TRBJ1-2; tentative D call: TRBD1 (5 bases). Germline CDR1 KGHDR, CDR2 SFDVKD. Trimming left V 6 bases short and J 5 bases short, with 15 bases between. CDR3 size: 14 residues. CDR3 DNA sequence: TGTGCCACCAGTAACATAGACAGTCCGTATGGCTACACCTTC. Translated: CATSNIDSPYGYTF.

The rearrangement uses TRBV7-6 and TRBJ2-2; D ambiguous. V gave up 2 bases and J gave up 6 bases, with 7 bases separating them. This CDR3 is 13 amino acids long. Germline V CDR1 and CDR2: SGHVS, FNYEAQ. The CDR3 here is CASSLLSPGELFF. DNA for the CDR3: TGTGCCAGCAGCTTATTAAGTCCCGGGGAGCTGTTTTTT.

This chain joins TRBV20-1 and TRBJ2-3, with 11 bases fitting TRBD2. This CDR3 contains 16 residues. The V segment lost 1 base and the J segment 5 bases; nucleotides outside the gene matches: 8. Germline V gene data show CDR1 as DFQATT and CDR2 as SNEGSKA (reference sequence). The CDR3 is CSARGSSGRYRDTQYF. CDR3 nucleotides: TGCAGTGCTAGAGGATCTAGCGGGAGGTACAGAGATACGCAGTATTTT.

This clonotype occurred once. The CDR3 nucleotides are TGCGCCAGCAGCTTGGTACTAGCCGACACCTACGAGCAGTACTTC. Amino acids: CASSLVLADTYEQYF. V usage is TRBV5-1 and J usage is TRBJ2-7; tentatively, D is TRBD2 (6 bases). The CDR3 runs to 15 residues. Trimming took 0 bases from V and 2 from J, leaving 12 bases between them. Germline V gene data show CDR1 as SGHRS and CDR2 as YFSETQ.

V usage is TRBV2 and J usage is TRBJ2-1; D assignment may be TRBD1 or TRBD2 (5 bases each). Germline CDR1 reads SNHLY; CDR2 reads FYNNEI. V was trimmed by 5 bases and J by 10 bases, leaving 21 bases between them. CDR3 size: 15 residues. The CDR3 sequence: CASSTPGAGTGEQFF. The DNA of the CDR3 is TGTGCCAGCAGTACACCTGGGGCAGGGACCGGCGAGCAGTTCTTC.

The rearrangement links TRBV20-1 to TRBJ1-1; 10 bases are shared with TRBD1. In germline, CDR1 is DFQATT, CDR2 SNEGSKA (reference sequence). V was clipped by 4 bases and J by 3 bases; unmatched bases: 5. The CDR3 has 14 amino acids. CDR3 amino acids: CSATRQGADTEAFF. As DNA, the CDR3 is TGCAGTGCTACGAGACAGGGGGCGGACACTGAAGCTTTCTTT.

V and J are TRBV30 and TRBJ1-2; D may be TRBD1 (5 bases). This CDR3 region has 13 residues. V lost 2 bases, J lost 7 bases, and 14 bases lay in between. Germline CDR1 reads GTSNPN; CDR2 reads SVGIG (reference sequence). In nucleotides, the CDR3 is TGTGCCTGGAGTCACCGGGGGTTGGTTGGCTACACCTTC. This sequence encodes CAWSHRGLVGYTF.

This chain joins TRBV20-1 and TRBJ2-3; 8 bases line up with TRBD2. V lost 6 bases and J lost 3; bases outside the gene matches: 11. The germline V gene encodes CDR1 DFQATT and CDR2 SNEGSKA (reference sequence). The length of the CDR3 is 15 residues. In DNA form, the CDR3 reads TGCAGTGCCGGAGGGGATCGGGAGGGGACAGATACGCAGTATTTT. Translated: CSAGGDREGTDTQYF.

This clonotype was recorded many times. This chain uses TRBV6-5 with TRBJ2-1; D possibly corresponds to TRBD2 (5 bases). CDR1 and CDR2 from the germline V gene are MNHEY and SVGAGI. Between the trimmed V and J ends, which lost 6 bases and 0 bases, there was a span of 9 bases. The CDR3 totals 14 residues. The CDR3 coding sequence is TGTGCCAGCAGCGCGGGCGGCTCCTACAATGAGCAGTTCTTC. Translating it yields CASSAGGSYNEQFF.

The chain carries TRBV11-2 and TRBJ2-3; TRBD2 matches at 9 bases. Trimming at V came to 1 base and at J to 1 base, leaving 9 bases not matched to a gene. This CDR3 has 18 residues. Germline V lookup: CDR1 SGHAT, CDR2 FQNNGV. Written as DNA, the CDR3 is TGTGCCAGCAGCTTAGGGGTTAGCGGGAGAGGGGGCACAGATACGCAGTATTTT. Its protein product is CASSLGVSGRGGTDTQYF.

This clonotype was recorded once. V is TRBV5-4 and J is TRBJ2-3, with TRBD1 identical over 7 bases. Germline-derived CDR1 and CDR2 are SGHNT and YYREEE (reference sequence). Unmatched junction bases numbered 6, after V lost 3 bases and J lost 2 bases. This CDR3 region has 15 residues. The CDR3, as DNA: TGTGCCAGCAGCTACCCAGACAGGGTCACAGATACGCAGTATTTT. Residues: CASSYPDRVTDTQYF.

V gene TRBV7-3 combines with J gene TRBJ2-7; TRBD2 matches 11 bases. The V gene end was trimmed by 4 bases and the J gene end by 2 bases; junction bases not matched to a gene: 4. From germline, CDR1 is SGHTA and CDR2 FQGTGA. The CDR3 loop spans 15 amino acids. CDR3 nucleotides: TGTGCCAGCAGCTCTTCTAGCGGGGGGCCCTACGAGCAGTACTTC. Its protein product is CASSSSSGGPYEQYF.

The chain joins TRBV15 to TRBJ1-4, with 7 bases that match TRBD1. The V and J ends lost 3 bases and 4 bases, in that order; junction bases with no gene match: 5. The germline V gene has CDR1 LNHNV and CDR2 YYDKDF (reference sequence). There are 15 residues in the CDR3. CDR3: CATSSGRGNNEKLFF. DNA of the CDR3: TGTGCCACCAGCAGTGGCAGGGGGAATAATGAAAAACTGTTTTTT.

J is TRBJ2-7 and V is TRBV9, with 8 bases that match TRBD1. From germline, CDR1 is SGDLS and CDR2 YYNGEE. CDR3 length: 17 amino acids. V was clipped by 3 bases and J by 3 bases; unmatched bases: 14. CDR3 sequence (DNA): TGTGCCAGCAGCGACTCCGGGACAGGCGGTTCGTACTACGAGCAGTACTTC. It encodes CASSDSGTGGSYYEQYF.

The chain links TRBV20-1 to TRBJ1-2, with unresolved D. The CDR3 length is 13 residues. V dropped 3 bases and J dropped 4 bases, with 12 bases sitting between them. Per germline, CDR1 DFQATT and CDR2 SNEGSKA (reference sequence). The CDR3 loop reads CSASEPLTYGYTF. For the CDR3, the DNA is TGCAGTGCTAGTGAACCGCTAACCTATGGCTACACCTTC.